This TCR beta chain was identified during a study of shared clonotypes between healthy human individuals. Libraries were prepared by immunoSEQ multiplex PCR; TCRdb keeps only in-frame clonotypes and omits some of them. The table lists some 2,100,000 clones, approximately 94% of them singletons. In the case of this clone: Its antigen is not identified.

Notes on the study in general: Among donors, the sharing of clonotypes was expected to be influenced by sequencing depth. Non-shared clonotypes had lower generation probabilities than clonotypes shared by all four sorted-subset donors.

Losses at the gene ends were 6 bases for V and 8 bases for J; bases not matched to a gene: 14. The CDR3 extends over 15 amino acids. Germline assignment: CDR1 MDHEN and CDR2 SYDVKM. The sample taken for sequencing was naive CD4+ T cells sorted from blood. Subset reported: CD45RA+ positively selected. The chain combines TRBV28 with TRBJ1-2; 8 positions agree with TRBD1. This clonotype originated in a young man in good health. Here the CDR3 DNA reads TGTGCCAGCAGCATGGACAGGGCAAAGCTCTGGGGCTACACCTTC. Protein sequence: CASSMDRAKLWGYTF.